This T cell receptor (beta chain) appears in the sequencing data of a study of T-cell reconstitution after alpha-beta-depleted transplantation in children. About this clonotype itself: Its antigen is as yet unknown.

The study's findings and limits: At around two months after transplant, the alpha-beta T cells were reportedly derived from several hundred expanded clones that came from non-depleted graft cells.

Germline CDR1 ENHRY, CDR2 SYGVKD. This CDR3 is 14 amino acids long. J gave up 5 bases and V 10 bases, and 11 bases lay outside the gene matches. During its preparation, the TCRbeta library received unique molecular identifiers. TCRdb re-analysed the PCR reads in MiXCR, keeping a single row per CDR3 protein. The data hold 500,000 to 750,000 distinct CDR3 sequences, with 25% to 30% observed a single time. The sample in question was PBMCs, obtained before TCRalphabeta/CD19-depleted stem cell transplant. The TCR originated in a boy less than two years old with Wiskott-Aldrich syndrome, due to receive a stem cell transplant. The chain employs TRBV10-3 and TRBJ2-7; 10 positions agree with TRBD1. CDR3 residues: CATRPGQGFHEQYF. The CDR3 DNA reads as TGTGCCACCAGACCGGGACAGGGGTTCCACGAGCAGTACTTC.